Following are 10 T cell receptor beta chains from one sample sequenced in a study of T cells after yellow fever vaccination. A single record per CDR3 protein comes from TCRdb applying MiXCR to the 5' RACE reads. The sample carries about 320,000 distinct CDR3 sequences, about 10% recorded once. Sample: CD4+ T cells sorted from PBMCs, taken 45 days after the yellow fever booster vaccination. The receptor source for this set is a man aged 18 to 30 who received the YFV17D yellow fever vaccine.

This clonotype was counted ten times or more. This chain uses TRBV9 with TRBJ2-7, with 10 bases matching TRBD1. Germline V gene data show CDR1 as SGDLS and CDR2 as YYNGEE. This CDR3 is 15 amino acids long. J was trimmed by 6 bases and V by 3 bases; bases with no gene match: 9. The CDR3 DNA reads TGTGCCAGCAGCGGATATTGGGGACAGGGGAGCGAGCAGTACTTC. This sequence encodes CASSGYWGQGSEQYF. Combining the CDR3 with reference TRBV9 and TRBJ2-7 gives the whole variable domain DSGVTQTPKHLITATGQRVTLRCSPRSGDLSVYWYQQSLDQGLQFLIQYYNGEERAKGNILERFSAQQFPDLHSELNLSSLELGDSALYFCASSGYWGQGSEQYFGPGTRLTVT.

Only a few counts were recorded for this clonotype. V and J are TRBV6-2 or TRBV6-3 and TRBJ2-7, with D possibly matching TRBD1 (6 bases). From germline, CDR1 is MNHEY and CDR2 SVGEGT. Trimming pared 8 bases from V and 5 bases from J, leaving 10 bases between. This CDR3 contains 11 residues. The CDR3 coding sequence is TGTGCCAGCGGCAGACAGGACGAGCAGTACTTC. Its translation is CASGRQDEQYF.

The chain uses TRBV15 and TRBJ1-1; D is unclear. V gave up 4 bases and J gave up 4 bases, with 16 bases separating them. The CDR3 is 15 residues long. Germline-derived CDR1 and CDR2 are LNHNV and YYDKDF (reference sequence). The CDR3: CATSTGGFGSTEAFF. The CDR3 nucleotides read TGTGCCACCAGCACTGGAGGGTTCGGGAGCACTGAAGCTTTCTTT.

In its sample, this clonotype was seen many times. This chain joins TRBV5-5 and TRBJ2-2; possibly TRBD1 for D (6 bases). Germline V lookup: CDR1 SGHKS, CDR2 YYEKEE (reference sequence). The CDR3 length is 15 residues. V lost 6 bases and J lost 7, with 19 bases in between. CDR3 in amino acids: CASNSPGQTYGELFF. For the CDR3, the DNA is TGTGCCAGCAACAGCCCGGGACAAACATACGGGGAGCTGTTTTTT.

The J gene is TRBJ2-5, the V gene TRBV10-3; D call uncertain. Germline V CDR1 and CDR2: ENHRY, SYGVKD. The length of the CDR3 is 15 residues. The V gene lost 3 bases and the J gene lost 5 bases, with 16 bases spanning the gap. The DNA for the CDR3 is TGTGCCATCAGTGATTACCAGGTGGCCCACGAGACCCAGTACTTC. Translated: CAISDYQVAHETQYF.

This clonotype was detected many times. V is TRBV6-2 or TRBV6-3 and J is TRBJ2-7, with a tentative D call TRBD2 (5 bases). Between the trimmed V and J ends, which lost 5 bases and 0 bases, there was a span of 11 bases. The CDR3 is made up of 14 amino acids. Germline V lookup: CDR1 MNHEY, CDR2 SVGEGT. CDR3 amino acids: CASSHPDFSYEQYV. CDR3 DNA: TGTGCCAGCAGTCACCCGGACTTCTCCTACGAGCAGTACGTC.

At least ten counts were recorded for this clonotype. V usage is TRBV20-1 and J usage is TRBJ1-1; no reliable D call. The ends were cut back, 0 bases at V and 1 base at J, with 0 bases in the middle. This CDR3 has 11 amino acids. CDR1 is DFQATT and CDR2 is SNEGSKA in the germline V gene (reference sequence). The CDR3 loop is CSARENTEAFF. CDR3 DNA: TGCAGTGCTAGAGAGAACACTGAAGCTTTCTTT.

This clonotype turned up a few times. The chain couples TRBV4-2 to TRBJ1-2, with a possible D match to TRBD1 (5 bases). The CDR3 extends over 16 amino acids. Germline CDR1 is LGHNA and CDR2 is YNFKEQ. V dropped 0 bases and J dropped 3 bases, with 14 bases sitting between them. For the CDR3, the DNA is TGTGCCAGCAGCCAAGAACAGGCAGGGAAGGACTATGGCTACACCTTC. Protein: CASSQEQAGKDYGYTF.

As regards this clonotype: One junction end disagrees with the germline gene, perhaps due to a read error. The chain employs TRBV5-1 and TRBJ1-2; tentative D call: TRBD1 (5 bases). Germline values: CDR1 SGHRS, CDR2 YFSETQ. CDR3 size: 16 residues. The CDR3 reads CASSPTGQSTSYSYTF. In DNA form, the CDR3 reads TGCGCCAGCAGCCCGACGGGGCAGTCGACTTCCTATAGCTACACCTTC.

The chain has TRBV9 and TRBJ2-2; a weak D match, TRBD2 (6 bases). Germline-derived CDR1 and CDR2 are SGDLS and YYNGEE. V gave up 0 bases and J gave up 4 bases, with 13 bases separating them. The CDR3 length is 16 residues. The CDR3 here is CASSVVAGNPTGELFF. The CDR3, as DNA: TGTGCCAGCAGCGTAGTTGCGGGGAATCCCACCGGGGAGCTGTTTTTT.